This T cell receptor beta chain was retrieved from a study of blood T cell repertoires in COVID-19. Study-level background: PBMCs, B-cell-depleted T cells, or T cells provided the cDNA or gDNA that made up the material.

CDR1 is MNHNS and CDR2 is SASEGT in the germline V gene. The CDR3 contains 18 residues. V lost 4 bases and J lost 1, with 20 bases in between. Everyone who took part was about 18 to 90 years old, and they came from about two dozen US areas. Shortly before study entry, within 2 weeks, exposed participants had met a COVID-19 case. Original processing methods: Estimation of nucleated cell counts relied on the amplification of reference gene primers. Using immunoSEQ multiplex PCR, the repertoire was profiled, and TCRdb retains in-frame clones only, with some absent. For V, J and clone size, that table is used; D and trimming come from the DNA. Of a few hundred thousand clones in the sample, nearly 90% were seen once.

Sequenced: PBMCs or T cells enriched from blood (not recorded which). The genes are TRBV6-1 and TRBJ2-4; a possible D gene is TRBD2 (5 bases). The receptor comes from a woman in her fifties or sixties who had been exposed to COVID-19. The CDR3 loop is CASSGFLEQRGAKNIQYF. CDR3 sequence (DNA): TGTGCCAGCAGTGGGTTCCTGGAACAACGAGGGGCCAAAAACATTCAGTACTTC.